The present T cell receptor beta chain was sequenced within a study of blood T cells in healthy people across ages. The CDR3 spans 16 residues. Germline assignment: CDR1 DFQATT and CDR2 SNEGSKA (reference sequence). With 2 bases clipped from V and 2 bases from J, the junction kept 6 bases outside the gene matches. A sample-barcoded 5' primer and a J-beta primer mix were used in a second PCR of about 6 to 12 cycles. Every cDNA molecule carried a tag from a template-switch adaptor bearing 12 random nucleotides. TCRdb reprocessed the 5' RACE reads with MiXCR, giving one entry per CDR3 protein. The repertoire includes some 850,000 distinct CDR3 sequences, about 26% of them detected once, and roughly 3.1% sits in the top ten. These data were likewise used in another study, on T cells of mothers and their children. That publication notes: Samples came from a few healthy Caucasian mothers and their six children.

The chain joins TRBV20-1 to TRBJ2-5; 12 bases line up with TRBD2. This TCR came from a boy between 10 and 17 years old in good health. Material for sequencing was blood. CDR3 loop: CSARITSGGPQETQYF. CDR3 DNA: TGCAGTGCTAGAATTACTAGCGGGGGGCCACAAGAGACCCAGTACTTC.